One sample yielded the 6 T cell receptor beta chains listed below, sequenced in a study of T cell repertoires in cytomegalovirus infection. TCRdb fed the reads into MiXCR, producing one record per CDR3 protein. The table includes about 97,000 distinct CDR3 sequences, 15% to 20% detected once. Sequencing was done on a sample of PBMCs. Receptor source: a human donor in good health (CMV status not recorded). Some clones in this sample may be carry-over from other donors' samples.

The V gene is TRBV20-1, the J gene TRBJ1-1; 9 nucleotides align to TRBD1. J was trimmed by 3 bases and V by 6 bases; bases with no gene match: 11. There are 15 residues in the CDR3. Germline V gene sequence: CDR1 DFQATT, CDR2 SNEGSKA (reference sequence). For the CDR3, the DNA is TGCAGTGCCCGACTACAGGGGGCCCTGTACACTGAAGCTTTCTTT. Translated, it gives CSARLQGALYTEAFF.

The chain joins TRBV29-1 to TRBJ2-1; D unclear. The V gene lost 7 bases and the J gene lost 10 bases, with 11 bases spanning the gap. Germline CDR1 SQVTM, CDR2 ANQGSEA. The CDR3 contains 10 residues. CDR3 nucleotide sequence: TGCAGCGCCCTCCATGAGGAGCAGTTCTTC. It yields the protein CSALHEEQFF.

This chain joins TRBV5-8 and TRBJ1-2, with 7 positions matching TRBD1. Germline CDR1 and CDR2: SGHTS and YDEGEE. V gave up 4 bases and J gave up 7 bases; unmatched junction bases: 19. The CDR3 spans 17 residues. CDR3 amino acids: CASSPMWTGGAEGGYTF. The CDR3 bases are TGTGCCAGCAGCCCTATGTGGACAGGCGGGGCGGAAGGTGGCTACACCTTC.

V is TRBV27 and J is TRBJ1-6; D not resolved. The CDR3 consists of 19 residues. Germline V gene data show CDR1 as MNHEY and CDR2 as SMNVEV (reference sequence). V dropped 2 bases and J dropped 5 bases, with 22 bases sitting between them. The CDR3 reads CASSLMVVLGRVDNSPLHF. The DNA for the CDR3 is TGTGCCAGCAGTTTAATGGTTGTTTTAGGGCGCGTTGATAATTCACCCCTCCACTTT.

CDR3 in amino acids: CATSTARQGNQPQHF. As DNA, the CDR3 is TGTGCCACCTCGACAGCCAGACAGGGGAATCAGCCCCAGCATTTT. V and J are TRBV19 and TRBJ1-5; 8 positions agree with TRBD1. The CDR3 runs 15 residues. The V gene's germline CDR1 is LNHDA and CDR2 SQIVND (reference sequence). V shed 10 bases and J 4 bases; nucleotides not matched to a gene: 12. The full variable domain, its missing parts supplied by reference TRBV19 and TRBJ1-5, is DGGITQSPKYLFRKEGQNVTLSCEQNLNHDAMYWYRQDPGQGLRLIYYSQIVNDFQKGDIAEGYSVSREKKESFPLTVTSAQKNPTAFYLCATSTARQGNQPQHFGDGTRLSIL.

The V gene is TRBV6-5, the J gene TRBJ2-7; D is perhaps TRBD1 (5 bases). CDR1 and CDR2 (germline): MNHEY, SVGAGI. The V and J ends lost 6 bases and 1 base respectively, with 19 bases between them. The CDR3 spans 16 residues. CDR3 nucleotide sequence: TGTGCCAGCAGCCCCAGGGCCCTGCTGGGATCCTACGAGCAGTACTTC. Protein product: CASSPRALLGSYEQYF.